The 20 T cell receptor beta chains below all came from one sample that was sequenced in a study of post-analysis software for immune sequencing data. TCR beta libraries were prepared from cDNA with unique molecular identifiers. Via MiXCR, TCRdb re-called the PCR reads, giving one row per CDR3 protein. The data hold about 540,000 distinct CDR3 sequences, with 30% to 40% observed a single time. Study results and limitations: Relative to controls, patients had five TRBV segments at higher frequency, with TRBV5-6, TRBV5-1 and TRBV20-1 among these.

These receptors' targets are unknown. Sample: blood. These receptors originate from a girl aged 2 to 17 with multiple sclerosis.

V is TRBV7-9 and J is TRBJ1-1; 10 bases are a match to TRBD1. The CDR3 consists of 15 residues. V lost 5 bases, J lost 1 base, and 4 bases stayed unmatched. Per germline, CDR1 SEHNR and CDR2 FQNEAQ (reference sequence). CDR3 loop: CASSPGTGANTEAFF. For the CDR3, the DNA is TGTGCCAGCAGCCCAGGGACAGGGGCGAACACTGAAGCTTTCTTT.

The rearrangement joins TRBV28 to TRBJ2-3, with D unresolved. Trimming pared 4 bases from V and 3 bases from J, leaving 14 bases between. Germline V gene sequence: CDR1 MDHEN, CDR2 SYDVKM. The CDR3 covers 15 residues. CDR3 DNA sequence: TGTGCCAGCAGTTCTTGGGGTTTGATGACAGATACGCAGTATTTT. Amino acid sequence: CASSSWGLMTDTQYF.

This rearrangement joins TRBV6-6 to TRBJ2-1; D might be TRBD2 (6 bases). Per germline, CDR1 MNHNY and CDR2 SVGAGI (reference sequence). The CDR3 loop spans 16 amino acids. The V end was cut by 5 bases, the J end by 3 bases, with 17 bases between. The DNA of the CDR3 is TGTGCCAGCAGTCTGTTTGGCGCGGGGAGCTACAATGAGCAGTTCTTC. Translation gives CASSLFGAGSYNEQFF.

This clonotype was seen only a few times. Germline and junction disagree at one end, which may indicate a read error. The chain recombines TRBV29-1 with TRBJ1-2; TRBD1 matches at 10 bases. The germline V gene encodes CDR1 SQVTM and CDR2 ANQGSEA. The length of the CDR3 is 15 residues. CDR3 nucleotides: TGCAGCGTTGGAGGGCCGGGACAGGGGAACTTTGGCTACACCTTC. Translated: CSVGGPGQGNFGYTF.

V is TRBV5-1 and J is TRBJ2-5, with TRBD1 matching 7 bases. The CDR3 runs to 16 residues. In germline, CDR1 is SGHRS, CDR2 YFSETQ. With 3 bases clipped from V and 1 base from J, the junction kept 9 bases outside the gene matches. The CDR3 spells CASSSGQIQPQETQYF. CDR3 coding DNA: TGCGCCAGCAGCTCGGGACAGATTCAACCCCAAGAGACCCAGTACTTC.

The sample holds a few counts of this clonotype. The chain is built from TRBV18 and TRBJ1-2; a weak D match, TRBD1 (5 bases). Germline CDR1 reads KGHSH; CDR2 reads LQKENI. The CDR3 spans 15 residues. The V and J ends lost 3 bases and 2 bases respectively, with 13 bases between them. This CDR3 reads CASSPLERGNYGYTF. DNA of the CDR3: TGTGCCAGCTCACCGCTTGAGCGGGGGAACTATGGCTACACCTTC.

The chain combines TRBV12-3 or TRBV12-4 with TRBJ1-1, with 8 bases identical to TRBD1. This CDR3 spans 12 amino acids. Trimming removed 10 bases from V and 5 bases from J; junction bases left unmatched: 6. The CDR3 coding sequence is TGTGCCATCAGGGGGCCGAAAACTGAAGCTTTCTTT. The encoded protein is CAIRGPKTEAFF.

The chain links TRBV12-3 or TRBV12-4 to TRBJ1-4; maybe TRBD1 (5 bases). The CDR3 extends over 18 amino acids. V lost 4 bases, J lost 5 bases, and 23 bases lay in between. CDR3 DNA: TGTGCCAGCAGTTCGGCGTGGGCGGGCAGGGCCAACAATGAAAAACTGTTTTTT. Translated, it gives CASSSAWAGRANNEKLFF.

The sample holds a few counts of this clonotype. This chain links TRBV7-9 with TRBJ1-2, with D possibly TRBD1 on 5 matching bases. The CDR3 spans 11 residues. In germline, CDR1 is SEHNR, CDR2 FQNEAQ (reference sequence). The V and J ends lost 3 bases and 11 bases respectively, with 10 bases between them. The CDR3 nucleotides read TGTGCCAGCAGCTTCGGGGGTTTGTACACCTTC. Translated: CASSFGGLYTF. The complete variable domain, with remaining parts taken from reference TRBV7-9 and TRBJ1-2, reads DTGVSQNPRHKITKRGQNVTFRCDPISEHNRLYWYRQTLGQGPEFLTYFQNEAQLEKSRLLSDRFSAERPKGSFSTLEIQRTEQGDSAMYLCASSFGGLYTFGSGTRLTVV.

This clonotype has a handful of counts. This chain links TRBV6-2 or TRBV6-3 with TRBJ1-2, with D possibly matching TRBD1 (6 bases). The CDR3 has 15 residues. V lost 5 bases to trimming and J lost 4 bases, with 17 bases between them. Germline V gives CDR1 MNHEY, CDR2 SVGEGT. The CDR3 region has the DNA TGTGCCAGCAGTGCGGGGGCCCCCCGGGGCTATGGCTACACCTTC. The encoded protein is CASSAGAPRGYGYTF.

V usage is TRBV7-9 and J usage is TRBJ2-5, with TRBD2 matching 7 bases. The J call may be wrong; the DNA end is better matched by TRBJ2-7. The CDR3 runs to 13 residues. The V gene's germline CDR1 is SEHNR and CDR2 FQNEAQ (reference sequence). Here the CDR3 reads CASSLERGNEQYF. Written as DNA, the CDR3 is TGTGCCAGCAGCTTAGAGCGGGGAAACGAGCAGTACTTC.

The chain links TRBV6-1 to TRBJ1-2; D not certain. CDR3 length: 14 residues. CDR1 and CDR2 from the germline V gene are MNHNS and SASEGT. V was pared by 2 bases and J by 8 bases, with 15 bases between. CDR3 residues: CASSESGRAWGYTF. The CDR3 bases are TGTGCCAGCAGTGAAAGCGGCCGCGCCTGGGGCTACACCTTC.

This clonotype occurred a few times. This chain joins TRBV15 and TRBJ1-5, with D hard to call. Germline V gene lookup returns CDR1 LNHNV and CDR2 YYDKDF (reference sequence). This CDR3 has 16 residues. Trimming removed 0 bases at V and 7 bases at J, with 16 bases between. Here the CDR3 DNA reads TGTGCCACCAGCAGAGAACGCGTTGGCGTTGGACAGCCCCAGCATTTT. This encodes CATSRERVGVGQPQHF.

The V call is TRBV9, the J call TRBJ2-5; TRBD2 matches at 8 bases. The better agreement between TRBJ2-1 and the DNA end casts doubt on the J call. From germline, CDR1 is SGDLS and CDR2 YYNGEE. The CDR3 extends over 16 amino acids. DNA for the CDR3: TGTGCCAGCAGCCCCCGTGGAGCGGGGGTTCAAGAGACCCAGTTCTTC. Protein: CASSPRGAGVQETQFF.

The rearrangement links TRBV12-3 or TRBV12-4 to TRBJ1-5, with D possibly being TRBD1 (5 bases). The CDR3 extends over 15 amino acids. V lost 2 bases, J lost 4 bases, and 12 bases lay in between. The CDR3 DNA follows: TGTGCCAGCAGTTTATCCGGGGCGTGGAATCAGCCCCAGCATTTT. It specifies CASSLSGAWNQPQHF.

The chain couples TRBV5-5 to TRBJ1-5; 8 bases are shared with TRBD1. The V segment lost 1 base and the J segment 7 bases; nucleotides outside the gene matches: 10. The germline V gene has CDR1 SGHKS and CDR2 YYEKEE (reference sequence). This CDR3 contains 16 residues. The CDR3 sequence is CASSLTDQGAWQPQHF. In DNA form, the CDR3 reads TGTGCCAGCAGCTTGACAGATCAGGGGGCCTGGCAGCCCCAGCATTTT.

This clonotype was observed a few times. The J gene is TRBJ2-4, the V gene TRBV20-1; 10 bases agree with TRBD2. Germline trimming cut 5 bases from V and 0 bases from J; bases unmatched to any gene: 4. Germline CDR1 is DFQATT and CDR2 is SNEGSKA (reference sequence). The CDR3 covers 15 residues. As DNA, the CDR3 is TGCAGTGCTTCACTAGCGGGAATAGCCAAAAACATTCAGTACTTC. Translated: CSASLAGIAKNIQYF.

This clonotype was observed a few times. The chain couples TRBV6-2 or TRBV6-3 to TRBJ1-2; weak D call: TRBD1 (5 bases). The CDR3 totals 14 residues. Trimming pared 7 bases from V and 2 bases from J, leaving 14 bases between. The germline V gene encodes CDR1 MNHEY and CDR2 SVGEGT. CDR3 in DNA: TGTGCCAGCAACCCGGGGGACCAAAACTATGGCTACACCTTC. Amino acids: CASNPGDQNYGYTF.

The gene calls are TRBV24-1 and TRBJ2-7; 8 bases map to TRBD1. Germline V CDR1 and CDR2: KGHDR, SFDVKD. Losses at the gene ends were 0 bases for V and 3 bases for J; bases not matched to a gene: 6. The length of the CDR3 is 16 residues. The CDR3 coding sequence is TGTGCCACCAGTGATTTGCCTAGGACAGGGAGCTACGAGCAGTACTTC. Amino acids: CATSDLPRTGSYEQYF.

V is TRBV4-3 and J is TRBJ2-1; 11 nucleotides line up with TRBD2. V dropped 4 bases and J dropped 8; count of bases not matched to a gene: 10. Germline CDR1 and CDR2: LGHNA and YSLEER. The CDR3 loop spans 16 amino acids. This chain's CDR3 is CASSRNPSGGMDEQFF. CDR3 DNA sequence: TGCGCCAGCAGCCGTAATCCTAGCGGGGGGATGGATGAGCAGTTCTTC.